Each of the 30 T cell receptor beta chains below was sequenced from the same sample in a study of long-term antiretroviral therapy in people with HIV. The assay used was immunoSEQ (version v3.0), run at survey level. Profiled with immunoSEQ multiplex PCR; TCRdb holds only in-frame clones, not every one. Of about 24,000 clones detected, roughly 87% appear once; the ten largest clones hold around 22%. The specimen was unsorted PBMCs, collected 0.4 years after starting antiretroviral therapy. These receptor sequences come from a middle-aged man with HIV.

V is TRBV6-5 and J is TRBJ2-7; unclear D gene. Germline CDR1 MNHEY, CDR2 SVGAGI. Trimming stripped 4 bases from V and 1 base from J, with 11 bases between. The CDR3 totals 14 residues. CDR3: CASSSRSDSYEQYF. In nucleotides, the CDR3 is TGTGCCAGCAGTTCGAGATCGGATTCCTACGAGCAGTACTTC.

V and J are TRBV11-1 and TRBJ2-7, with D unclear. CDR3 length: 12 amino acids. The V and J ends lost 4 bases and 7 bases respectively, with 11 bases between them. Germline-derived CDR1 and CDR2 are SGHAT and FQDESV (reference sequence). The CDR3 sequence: CASSWMPREQYF. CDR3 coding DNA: TGTGCCAGCAGCTGGATGCCGAGGGAGCAGTACTTC.

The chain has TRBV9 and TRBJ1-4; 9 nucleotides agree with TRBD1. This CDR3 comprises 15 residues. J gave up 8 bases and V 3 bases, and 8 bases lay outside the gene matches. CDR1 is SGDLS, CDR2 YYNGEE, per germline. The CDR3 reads CASSETGTGYEKLFF. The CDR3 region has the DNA TGTGCCAGCAGCGAAACCGGGACAGGGTACGAAAAACTGTTTTTT.

DNA for the CDR3: TGTGCCAGCGGCCCCTTGCACTCTGGGGCCAACGTCCTGACTTTC. It yields the protein CASGPLHSGANVLTF. The rearrangement joins TRBV11-2 to TRBJ2-6; no reliable D call. Trimming stripped 8 bases from V and 0 bases from J, with 11 bases between. The CDR3 covers 15 residues. In germline, CDR1 is SGHAT, CDR2 FQNNGV.

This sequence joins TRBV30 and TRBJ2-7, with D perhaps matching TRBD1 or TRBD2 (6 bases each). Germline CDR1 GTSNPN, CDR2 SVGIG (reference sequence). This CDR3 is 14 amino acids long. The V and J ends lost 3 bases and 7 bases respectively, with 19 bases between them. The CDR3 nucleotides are TGTGCCTGGAGCTGGTGGGGGGCAAGAGGGGAGCAGTACTTC. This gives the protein CAWSWWGARGEQYF.

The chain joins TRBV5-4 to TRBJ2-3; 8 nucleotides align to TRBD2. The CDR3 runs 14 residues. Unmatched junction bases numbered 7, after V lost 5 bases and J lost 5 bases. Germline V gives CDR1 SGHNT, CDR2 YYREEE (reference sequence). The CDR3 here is CASRSTSGGDTQYF. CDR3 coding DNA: TGTGCCAGCAGAAGCACTAGCGGAGGAGATACGCAGTATTTT. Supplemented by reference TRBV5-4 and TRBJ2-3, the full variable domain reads ETGVTQSPTHLIKTRGQQVTLRCSSQSGHNTVSWYQQALGQGPQFIFQYYREEENGRGNFPPRFSGLQFPNYSSELNVNALELDDSALYLCASRSTSGGDTQYFGPGTRLTVL.

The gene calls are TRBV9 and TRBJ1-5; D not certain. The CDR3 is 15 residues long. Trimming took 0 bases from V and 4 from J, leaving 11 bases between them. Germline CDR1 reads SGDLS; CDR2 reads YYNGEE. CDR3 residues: CASSVEGQTNQPQHF. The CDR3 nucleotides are TGTGCCAGCAGCGTAGAAGGGCAGACTAATCAGCCCCAGCATTTT.

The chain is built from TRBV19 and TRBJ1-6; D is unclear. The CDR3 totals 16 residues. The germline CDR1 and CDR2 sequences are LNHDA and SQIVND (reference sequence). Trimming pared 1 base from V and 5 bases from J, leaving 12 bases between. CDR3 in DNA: TGTGCCAGTAGTATAGGCGGGAATCGTAATAATTCACCCCTCCACTTT. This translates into CASSIGGNRNNSPLHF.

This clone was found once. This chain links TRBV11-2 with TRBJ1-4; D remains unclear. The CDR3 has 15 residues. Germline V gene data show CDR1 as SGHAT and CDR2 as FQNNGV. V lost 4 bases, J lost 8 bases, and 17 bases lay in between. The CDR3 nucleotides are TGTGCCAGCAGCTCGACCGGACGGCGCGGAGAAAAACTGTTTTTT. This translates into CASSSTGRRGEKLFF.

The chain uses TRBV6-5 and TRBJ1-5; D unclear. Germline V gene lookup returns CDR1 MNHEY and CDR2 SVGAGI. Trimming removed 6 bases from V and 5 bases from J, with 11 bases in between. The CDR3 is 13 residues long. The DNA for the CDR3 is TGTGCCAGCAGGGCTGACGGGTATCAGCCCCAGCATTTT. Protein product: CASRADGYQPQHF.

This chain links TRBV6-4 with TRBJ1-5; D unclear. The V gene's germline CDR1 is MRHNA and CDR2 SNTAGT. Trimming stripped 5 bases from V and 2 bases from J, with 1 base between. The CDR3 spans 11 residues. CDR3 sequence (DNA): TGTGCCAGCAGTCGCAATCAGCCCCAGCATTTT. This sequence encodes CASSRNQPQHF.

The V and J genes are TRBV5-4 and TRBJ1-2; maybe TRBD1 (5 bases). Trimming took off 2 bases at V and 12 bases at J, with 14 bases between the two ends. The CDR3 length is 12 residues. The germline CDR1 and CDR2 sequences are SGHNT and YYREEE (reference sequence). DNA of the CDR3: TGTGCCAGCAGCTTAAGAGGCCAGGGTGACACCTTC. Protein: CASSLRGQGDTF.

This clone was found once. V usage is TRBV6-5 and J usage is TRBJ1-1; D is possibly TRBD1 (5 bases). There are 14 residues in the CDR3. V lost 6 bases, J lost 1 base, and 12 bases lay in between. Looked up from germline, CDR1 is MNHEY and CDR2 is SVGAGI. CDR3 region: CASSFRRENTEAFF. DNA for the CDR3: TGTGCCAGCAGCTTCCGCAGGGAGAACACTGAAGCTTTCTTT.

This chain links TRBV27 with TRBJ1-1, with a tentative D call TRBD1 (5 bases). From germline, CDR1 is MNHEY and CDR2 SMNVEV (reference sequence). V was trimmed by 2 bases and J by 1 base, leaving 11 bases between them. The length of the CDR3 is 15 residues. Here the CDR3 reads CASSLGGQGNTEAFF. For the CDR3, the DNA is TGTGCCAGCAGTTTAGGAGGTCAGGGGAACACTGAAGCTTTCTTT.

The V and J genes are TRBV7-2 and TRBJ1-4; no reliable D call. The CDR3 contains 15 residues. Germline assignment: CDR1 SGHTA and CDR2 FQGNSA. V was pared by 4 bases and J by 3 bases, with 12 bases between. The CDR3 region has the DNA TGTGCCAGCAGCTCCGGACGGCTACCTAATGAAAAACTGTTTTTT. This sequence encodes CASSSGRLPNEKLFF.

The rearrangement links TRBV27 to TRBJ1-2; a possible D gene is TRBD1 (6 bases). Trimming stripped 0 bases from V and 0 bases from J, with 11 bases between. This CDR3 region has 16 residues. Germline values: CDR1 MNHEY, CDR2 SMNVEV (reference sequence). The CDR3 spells CASSLSGQNTNYGYTF. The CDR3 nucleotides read TGTGCCAGCAGTTTATCCGGACAGAATACTAACTATGGCTACACCTTC.

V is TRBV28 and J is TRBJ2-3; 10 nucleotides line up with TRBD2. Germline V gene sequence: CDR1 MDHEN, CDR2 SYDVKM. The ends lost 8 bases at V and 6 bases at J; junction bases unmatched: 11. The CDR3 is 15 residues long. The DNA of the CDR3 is TGTGCCAGCTCTGGGAGCGGGGGGGCCGGGGATACGCAGTATTTT. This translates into CASSGSGGAGDTQYF.

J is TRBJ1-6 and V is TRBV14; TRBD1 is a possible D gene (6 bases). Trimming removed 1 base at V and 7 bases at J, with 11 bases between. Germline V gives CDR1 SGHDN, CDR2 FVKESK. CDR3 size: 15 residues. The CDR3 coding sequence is TGTGCCAGCAGCCAAGTGGGGGGCGGGAATTCACCCCTCCACTTT. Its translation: CASSQVGGGNSPLHF. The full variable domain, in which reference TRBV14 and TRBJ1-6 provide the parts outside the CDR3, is EAGVTQFPSHSVIEKGQTVTLRCDPISGHDNLYWYRRVMGKEIKFLLHFVKESKQDESGMPNNRFLAERTGGTYSTLKVQPAELEDSGVYFCASSQVGGGNSPLHFGNGTRLTVT.

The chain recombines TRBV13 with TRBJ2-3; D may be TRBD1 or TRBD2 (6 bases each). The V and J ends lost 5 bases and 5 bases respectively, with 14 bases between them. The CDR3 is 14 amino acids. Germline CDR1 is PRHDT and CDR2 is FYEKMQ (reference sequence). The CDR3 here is CASSETGALDTQYF. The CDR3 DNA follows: TGTGCCAGCAGCGAAACGGGGGCCCTAGATACGCAGTATTTT.

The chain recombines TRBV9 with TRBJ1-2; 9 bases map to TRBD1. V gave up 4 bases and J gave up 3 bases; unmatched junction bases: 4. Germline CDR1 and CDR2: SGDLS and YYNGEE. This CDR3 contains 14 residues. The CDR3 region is CASSPGQGYYGYTF. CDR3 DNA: TGTGCCAGCAGCCCGGGACAGGGCTACTATGGCTACACCTTC.

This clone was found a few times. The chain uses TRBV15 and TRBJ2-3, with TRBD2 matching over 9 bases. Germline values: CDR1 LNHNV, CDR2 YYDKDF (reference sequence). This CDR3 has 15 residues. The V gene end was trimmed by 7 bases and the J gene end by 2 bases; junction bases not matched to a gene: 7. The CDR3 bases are TGTGCCACCAACCCCTCTAGCGGGGACACAGATACGCAGTATTTT. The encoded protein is CATNPSSGDTDTQYF.

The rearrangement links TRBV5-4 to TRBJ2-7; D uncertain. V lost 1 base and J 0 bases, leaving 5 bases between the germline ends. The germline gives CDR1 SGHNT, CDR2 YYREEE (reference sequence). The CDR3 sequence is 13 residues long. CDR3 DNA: TGTGCCAGCAGCTTGATGGGCTCCTACGAGCAGTACTTC. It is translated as CASSLMGSYEQYF. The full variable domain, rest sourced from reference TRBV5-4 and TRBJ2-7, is ETGVTQSPTHLIKTRGQQVTLRCSSQSGHNTVSWYQQALGQGPQFIFQYYREEENGRGNFPPRFSGLQFPNYSSELNVNALELDDSALYLCASSLMGSYEQYFGPGTRLTVT.

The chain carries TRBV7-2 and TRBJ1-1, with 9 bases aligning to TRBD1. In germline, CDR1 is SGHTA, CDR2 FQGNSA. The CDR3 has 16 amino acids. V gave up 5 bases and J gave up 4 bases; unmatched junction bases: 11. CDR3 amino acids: CASSLLGTGGATEAFF. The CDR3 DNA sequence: TGTGCCAGCAGCCTATTAGGTACAGGGGGCGCCACTGAAGCTTTCTTT.

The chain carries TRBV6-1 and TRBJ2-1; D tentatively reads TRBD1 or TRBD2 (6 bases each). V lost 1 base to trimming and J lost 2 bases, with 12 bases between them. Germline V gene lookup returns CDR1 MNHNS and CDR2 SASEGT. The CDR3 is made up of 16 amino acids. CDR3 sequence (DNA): TGTGCCAGCAGTGAAGAATTGGGGGGCGCCTACAATGAGCAGTTCTTC. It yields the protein CASSEELGGAYNEQFF.

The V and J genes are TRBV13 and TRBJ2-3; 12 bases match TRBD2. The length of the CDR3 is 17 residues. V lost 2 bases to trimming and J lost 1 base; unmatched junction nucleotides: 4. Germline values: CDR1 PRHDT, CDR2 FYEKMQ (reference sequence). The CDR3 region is CASSLPSGGAGTDTQYF. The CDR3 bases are TGTGCCAGCAGCTTACCTAGCGGGGGGGCCGGCACAGATACGCAGTATTTT.

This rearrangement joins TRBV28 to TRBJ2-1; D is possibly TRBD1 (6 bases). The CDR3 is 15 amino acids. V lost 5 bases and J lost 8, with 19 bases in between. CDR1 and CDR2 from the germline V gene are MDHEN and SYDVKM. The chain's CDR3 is CASSLQGSRVDEQFF. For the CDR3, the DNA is TGTGCCAGCAGTCTACAGGGTTCCAGGGTGGATGAGCAGTTCTTC.

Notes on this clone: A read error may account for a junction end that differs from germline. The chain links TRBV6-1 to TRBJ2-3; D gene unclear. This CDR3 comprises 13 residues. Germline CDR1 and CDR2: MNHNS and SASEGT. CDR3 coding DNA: TGCTCCGCGGTGCCTGAAGCCACAGATACGCAGTATTTT. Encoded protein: CSAVPEATDTQYF.

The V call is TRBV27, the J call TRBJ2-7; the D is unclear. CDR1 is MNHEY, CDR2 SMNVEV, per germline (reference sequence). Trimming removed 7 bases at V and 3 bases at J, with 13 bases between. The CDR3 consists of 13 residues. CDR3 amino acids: CASKNRRRYEQYF. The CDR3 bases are TGTGCCAGCAAAAACCGACGGCGCTACGAGCAGTACTTC.

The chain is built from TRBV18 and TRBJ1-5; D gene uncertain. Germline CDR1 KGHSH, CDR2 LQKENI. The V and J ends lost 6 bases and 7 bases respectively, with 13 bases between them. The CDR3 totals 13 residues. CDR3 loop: CASSPVSGQPQHF. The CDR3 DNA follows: TGTGCCAGCTCCCCAGTATCCGGGCAGCCCCAGCATTTT.

DNA for the CDR3: TGTGCCAGCAGCAAGGGTCGACAGGGGAACACCGGGGAGCTGTTTTTT. Protein product: CASSKGRQGNTGELFF. This chain joins TRBV14 and TRBJ2-2; 7 nucleotides agree with TRBD1. From germline, CDR1 is SGHDN and CDR2 FVKESK. This CDR3 has 16 residues. J lost 1 base, V lost 5 bases, and 7 bases had no gene match.